Listed here are 31 T cell receptor beta chains from one sample, sequenced in a study of T cells in localized non-small cell lung cancer (dated by TCRdb to about 2020). Libraries were constructed by the immunoSEQ multiplex PCR assay. TCRdb holds this immuneACCESS table with in-frame rearrangements only. Some clones are missing; in checked studies, unresolved V genes explain under half, and the rest has no known cause. This sample comprises about 40,000 clones, approximately 86% of them detected only once. 3.5% of the sample lies in the top ten. The starting material was peripheral blood, obtained before any cancer treatment. Receptor source: a man between 18 and 55 years old with stage I lung adenocarcinoma.

The rearrangement uses TRBV6-5 and TRBJ2-1, with unresolved D. This CDR3 region has 11 residues. CDR1 and CDR2 (germline): MNHEY, SVGAGI. Trimming removed 5 bases from V and 7 bases from J, with 6 bases in between. The CDR3, as DNA: TGTGCCAGCAGTAACCAGAATGAGCAGTTCTTC. The encoded protein is CASSNQNEQFF.

The sample holds a few counts of this clone. The gene calls are TRBV5-6 and TRBJ1-3; D remains unclear. The CDR3 runs 14 residues. The germline V gene encodes CDR1 SGHDT and CDR2 YYEEEE. V gave up 5 bases and J gave up 0 bases, with 9 bases separating them. The CDR3 DNA is TGTGCCAGCAGTAACAGCCCCTCTGGAAACACCATATATTTT. Its protein product is CASSNSPSGNTIYF.

This chain joins TRBV28 and TRBJ2-1; D is unresolved. The germline V gene has CDR1 MDHEN and CDR2 SYDVKM. The germline V and J ends were trimmed by 1 base and 8 bases, with 12 bases remaining between them. The CDR3 runs 14 residues. In DNA form, the CDR3 reads TGTGCCAGCAGTTTATCCCGGGTGATATATGAGCAGTTCTTC. It encodes CASSLSRVIYEQFF.

The chain recombines TRBV4-3 with TRBJ1-6; D ambiguous. Germline CDR1 is LGHNA and CDR2 is YSLEER. Trimming took 0 bases from V and 15 from J, leaving 18 bases between them. The CDR3 covers 15 residues. CDR3 coding DNA: TGCGCCAGCAGCCAAGAAATGACGACGAGCCGGGACCTCCACTTT. It specifies CASSQEMTTSRDLHF.

About this clone itself: Being one base from a much bigger clone, this may be a read error. Other DNA sequences in this sample translate to the same CDR3. V usage is TRBV5-5 and J usage is TRBJ2-1, with D possibly being TRBD1 (6 bases). This CDR3 has 13 amino acids. V was cut by 4 bases and J by 3 bases, with 8 bases left in between. In germline, CDR1 is SGHKS, CDR2 YYEKEE (reference sequence). CDR3 protein: CASSLDSYNEQFF. CDR3 coding DNA: TGTGCCAGCAGCCTGGACAGCTACAATGAGCAGTTCTTC. The full variable domain, in which reference TRBV5-5 and TRBJ2-1 provide the parts outside the CDR3, is DAGVTQSPTHLIKTRGQQVTLRCSPISGHKSVSWYQQVLGQGPQFIFQYYEKEERGRGNFPDRFSARQFPNYSSELNVNALLLGDSALYLCASSLDSYNEQFFGPGTRLTVL.

The V gene is TRBV6-5, the J gene TRBJ2-7; no definite D call. V dropped 4 bases and J dropped 5 bases, with 18 bases sitting between them. Per germline, CDR1 MNHEY and CDR2 SVGAGI. This CDR3 comprises 15 residues. In nucleotides, the CDR3 is TGTGCCAGCAGTTTGGTGGCCACCACCCCGAACGAGCAGTACTTC. This encodes CASSLVATTPNEQYF.

There are a few counts of this clone. The gene calls are TRBV18 and TRBJ1-2, with D possibly being TRBD1 (5 bases). Germline V gives CDR1 KGHSH, CDR2 LQKENI. The CDR3 has 16 residues. V lost 0 bases to trimming and J lost 8 bases, with 19 bases between them. The CDR3 DNA reads as TGTGCCAGCTCACCACCCTCTATCCGAGGGGATGACGGCTACACCTTC. Amino acids: CASSPPSIRGDDGYTF. Complete variable domain (other parts from reference TRBV18 and TRBJ1-2): NAGVMQNPRHLVRRRGQEARLRCSPMKGHSHVYWYRQLPEEGLKFMVYLQKENIIDESGMPKERFSAEFPKEGPSILRIQQVVRGDSAAYFCASSPPSIRGDDGYTFGSGTRLTVV.

This clone has only one observation. The chain uses TRBV18 and TRBJ2-2; 7 nucleotides align to TRBD1. In germline, CDR1 is KGHSH, CDR2 LQKENI. The CDR3 length is 15 residues. Trimming removed 3 bases from V and 1 base from J; junction bases left unmatched: 2. This CDR3 reads CASSPGQLNTGELFF. The CDR3 DNA reads TGTGCCAGCTCACCGGGACAGCTGAACACCGGGGAGCTGTTTTTT.

The chain has TRBV7-8 and TRBJ2-1; D is unresolved. This CDR3 region has 12 residues. Trimming removed 5 bases at V and 9 bases at J, with 11 bases between. Germline-derived CDR1 and CDR2 are SGHVS and FQNEAQ. The CDR3 DNA reads as TGTGCCAGCAGCCTTAGCTCGGTTGAGCAGTTCTTC. It translates to CASSLSSVEQFF.

The rearrangement links TRBV27 to TRBJ2-5, with D perhaps matching TRBD2 (6 bases). Between the trimmed V and J ends, which lost 8 bases and 0 bases, there was a span of 7 bases. Germline CDR1 reads MNHEY; CDR2 reads SMNVEV (reference sequence). The CDR3 covers 12 residues. The chain's CDR3 is CASRGNQETQYF. The CDR3 bases are TGTGCCAGCCGGGGGAACCAAGAGACCCAGTACTTC.

This clone occurred a few times. The chain employs TRBV6-1 and TRBJ2-3; D is unclear. Germline V CDR1 and CDR2: MNHNS, SASEGT. The CDR3 loop spans 15 amino acids. The V and J ends lost 0 bases and 2 bases respectively, with 9 bases between them. The CDR3 DNA is TGTGCCAGCAGTGAAGCTTTGGGGTACACAGATACGCAGTATTTT. Protein sequence: CASSEALGYTDTQYF.

The CDR3 nucleotides read TGTGCCAGCAGCTCCCGGATGAATGAGCAGTTCTTC. Protein: CASSSRMNEQFF. The chain has TRBV13 and TRBJ2-1; D unclear. V was cut by 4 bases and J by 7 bases, with 8 bases left in between. This CDR3 contains 12 residues. Germline assignment: CDR1 PRHDT and CDR2 FYEKMQ (reference sequence).

The rearrangement links TRBV5-1 to TRBJ2-3; tentatively, D is TRBD2 (5 bases). The V gene lost 9 bases and the J gene lost 2 bases, with 13 bases spanning the gap. Germline V gene lookup returns CDR1 SGHRS and CDR2 YFSETQ. The CDR3 totals 13 residues. CDR3 in amino acids: CATGNTLTDTQYF. In DNA, the CDR3 is TGCGCCACGGGAAATACCCTCACAGATACGCAGTATTTT. The entire variable domain, with the rest obtained from reference TRBV5-1 and TRBJ2-3, is as follows: KAGVTQTPRYLIKTRGQQVTLSCSPISGHRSVSWYQQTPGQGLQFLFEYFSETQRNKGNFPGRFSGRQFSNSRSEMNVSTLELGDSALYLCATGNTLTDTQYFGPGTRLTVL.

The CDR3 nucleotides are TGTGCCAGCAGCTGGCAATCCAGGGGGCGGGATACGCAGTATTTT. Translation gives CASSWQSRGRDTQYF. The genes are TRBV7-2 and TRBJ2-3; 8 nucleotides match TRBD1. The V gene end was trimmed by 4 bases and the J gene end by 6 bases; junction bases not matched to a gene: 9. Per germline, CDR1 SGHTA and CDR2 FQGNSA. The CDR3 is made up of 15 amino acids.

In its sample, this clone was seen a few times. The chain employs TRBV4-1 and TRBJ2-5; tentatively, D is TRBD2 (5 bases). Germline CDR1 and CDR2: MGHRA and YSYEKL. The CDR3 runs 15 residues. V lost 1 base and J 5 bases, leaving 14 bases between the germline ends. The DNA for the CDR3 is TGCGCCAGCAGCCAAGCCTGGAGGTCCGCGGAGACCCAGTACTTC. Amino acids: CASSQAWRSAETQYF.

The J gene is TRBJ2-3, the V gene TRBV19; TRBD2 agrees at 10 bases. Germline V gene data show CDR1 as LNHDA and CDR2 as SQIVND (reference sequence). The CDR3 sequence is 15 residues long. The J segment lost 5 bases and the V segment lost 4 bases, leaving 6 bases of the junction unmatched. CDR3 in DNA: TGTGCCAGTAGTACCCCGGGACTAGCGTTAGATACGCAGTATTTT. The encoded protein is CASSTPGLALDTQYF. The full variable domain, rest sourced from reference TRBV19 and TRBJ2-3, is DGGITQSPKYLFRKEGQNVTLSCEQNLNHDAMYWYRQDPGQGLRLIYYSQIVNDFQKGDIAEGYSVSREKKESFPLTVTSAQKNPTAFYLCASSTPGLALDTQYFGPGTRLTVL.

V usage is TRBV7-2 and J usage is TRBJ1-5, with D perhaps TRBD1 (5 bases). CDR3 length: 16 amino acids. Germline values: CDR1 SGHTA, CDR2 FQGNSA. Trimming removed 5 bases from V and 3 bases from J, with 17 bases in between. In DNA form, the CDR3 reads TGTGCCAGCAGCCTTTGGACCTCAGGGCACAATCAGCCCCAGCATTTT. It translates to CASSLWTSGHNQPQHF.

The J gene is TRBJ1-5, the V gene TRBV4-1, with D tentatively TRBD1 (6 bases). Germline lookup yields CDR1 MGHRA and CDR2 YSYEKL. V lost 3 bases and J 7 bases, leaving 19 bases between the germline ends. The CDR3 has 16 residues. CDR3 coding DNA: TGCGCCAGCAGCCAGAAGGGATTAGCAGGGGAGCAGCCCCAGCATTTT. It specifies CASSQKGLAGEQPQHF.

Comment on this clone: One end of the junction fails to match germline, which may point to a read error. The chain employs TRBV19 and TRBJ2-1, with 7 positions matching TRBD1. Germline lookup yields CDR1 LNHDA and CDR2 SQIVND (reference sequence). The CDR3 is 13 residues long. CDR3 sequence reads: CASRLSGTGQSIF. The CDR3 bases are TGTGCCAGTAGATTATCTGGCACGGGACAGTCGATCTTC.

This chain joins TRBV7-2 and TRBJ2-1; 9 positions match TRBD2. Germline values: CDR1 SGHTA, CDR2 FQGNSA. J was trimmed by 0 bases and V by 5 bases; bases with no gene match: 2. The CDR3 runs 15 residues. The chain's CDR3 is CASSLSGSSYNEQFF. CDR3 sequence (DNA): TGTGCCAGCAGCCTTAGCGGGAGCTCCTACAATGAGCAGTTCTTC.

This rearrangement joins TRBV4-1 to TRBJ1-5, with TRBD1 matching 9 bases. In germline, CDR1 is MGHRA, CDR2 YSYEKL. Unmatched junction bases numbered 4, after V lost 6 bases and J lost 7 bases. CDR3 length equals 13 residues. This CDR3 reads CASRQGAGQPQHF. CDR3 DNA: TGCGCCAGCAGACAGGGGGCCGGACAGCCCCAGCATTTT.

This clone came up a few times. The sample has other DNA sequences that encode this CDR3 too. The chain uses TRBV7-2 and TRBJ2-3; 11 bases match TRBD2. This CDR3 is built from 15 residues. The J segment lost 6 bases and the V segment lost 0 bases, leaving 2 bases of the junction unmatched. CDR1 is SGHTA, CDR2 FQGNSA, per germline. The CDR3 bases are TGTGCCAGCAGCTTAGCTAGCGGGGGGGCTGATACGCAGTATTTT. Translated, it gives CASSLASGGADTQYF.

The rearrangement joins TRBV16 to TRBJ2-1; TRBD2 aligns across 12 bases. The CDR3 consists of 17 residues. With V trimmed by 2 bases and J by 7 bases, 9 bases remained unmatched. The V gene's germline CDR1 is KGHSY and CDR2 FQNENV. The CDR3 loop is CASSQARTSGASNEQFF. CDR3 DNA: TGTGCCAGCAGCCAAGCCAGGACTAGCGGGGCCTCTAATGAGCAGTTCTTC.

The rearrangement uses TRBV11-2 and TRBJ2-7; D perhaps matches TRBD1 (6 bases). From germline, CDR1 is SGHAT and CDR2 FQNNGV. Trimming stripped 0 bases from V and 1 base from J, with 7 bases between. This CDR3 has 14 residues. As DNA, the CDR3 is TGTGCCAGCAGCTTAGACAGGGGATCCTACGAGCAGTACTTC. Translating gives CASSLDRGSYEQYF.

The chain is built from TRBV19 and TRBJ1-6, with a tentative D call TRBD1 (6 bases). Germline CDR1 LNHDA, CDR2 SQIVND (reference sequence). The CDR3 loop spans 14 amino acids. V was pared by 10 bases and J by 5 bases, with 15 bases between. Here the CDR3 DNA reads TGTGCCACCTCCAGGGGTGAGGATAATTCACCCCTCCACTTT. Translating it yields CATSRGEDNSPLHF.

This clone was counted a few times. The chain links TRBV9 to TRBJ1-4, with D uncertain. The CDR3 has 14 amino acids. CDR1 is SGDLS, CDR2 YYNGEE, per germline. The V end was cut by 0 bases, the J end by 6 bases, with 9 bases between. CDR3 sequence: CASSVGHIDEKLFF. In DNA, the CDR3 is TGTGCCAGCAGCGTAGGCCATATCGATGAAAAACTGTTTTTT.

V and J are TRBV9 and TRBJ1-4, with a possible D match to TRBD1 (6 bases). CDR3 length equals 17 residues. CDR1 is SGDLS, CDR2 YYNGEE, per germline. V was shortened by 3 bases and J by 2 bases, with 17 bases between the two germline ends. CDR3 nucleotides: TGTGCCAGCAGCGCCGGGGGTACAGGGTGGACTAATGAAAAACTGTTTTTT. This encodes CASSAGGTGWTNEKLFF.

This clone has a handful of counts. The gene calls are TRBV6-5 and TRBJ2-3, with TRBD1 matching over 9 bases. Germline trimming cut 2 bases from V and 4 bases from J; bases unmatched to any gene: 7. Germline lookup yields CDR1 MNHEY and CDR2 SVGAGI. The CDR3 extends over 16 amino acids. The CDR3 protein is CASSYRPDRGADTQYF. CDR3 DNA sequence: TGTGCCAGCAGTTACCGCCCGGACAGGGGTGCAGATACGCAGTATTTT.

V usage is TRBV5-1 and J usage is TRBJ2-5; D is tentatively TRBD1 or TRBD2 (5 bases each). This CDR3 contains 13 residues. Germline lookup yields CDR1 SGHRS and CDR2 YFSETQ. The ends were cut back, 0 bases at V and 5 bases at J, with 8 bases in the middle. Here the CDR3 DNA reads TGCGCCAGCAGCTTGGGGGGCGGGGAGACCCAGTACTTC. It yields the protein CASSLGGGETQYF.

This chain links TRBV10-3 with TRBJ1-2; D ambiguous. CDR3 size: 14 residues. The germline V gene has CDR1 ENHRY and CDR2 SYGVKD. V gave up 6 bases and J gave up 0 bases, with 11 bases separating them. The CDR3 here is CAISPVAANYGYTF. In DNA, the CDR3 is TGTGCCATCAGCCCAGTGGCAGCTAACTATGGCTACACCTTC.

The V gene is TRBV5-6, the J gene TRBJ1-2; D is perhaps TRBD1 (5 bases). The CDR3 spans 12 residues. The V end was cut by 0 bases, the J end by 6 bases, with 6 bases between. The V gene's germline CDR1 is SGHDT and CDR2 YYEEEE. This CDR3 is CASSLVGDGYTF. The CDR3 coding sequence is TGTGCCAGCAGCTTGGTGGGGGATGGCTACACCTTC.